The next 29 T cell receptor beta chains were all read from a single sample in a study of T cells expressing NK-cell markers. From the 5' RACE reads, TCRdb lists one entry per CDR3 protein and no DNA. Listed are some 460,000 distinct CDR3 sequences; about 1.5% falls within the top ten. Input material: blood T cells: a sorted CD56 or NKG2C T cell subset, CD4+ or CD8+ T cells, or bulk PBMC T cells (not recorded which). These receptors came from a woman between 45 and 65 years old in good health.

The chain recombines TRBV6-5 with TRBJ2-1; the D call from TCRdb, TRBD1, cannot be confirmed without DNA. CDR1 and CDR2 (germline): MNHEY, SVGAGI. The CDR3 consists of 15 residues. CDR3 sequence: CASSYSDPGDDEQFF.

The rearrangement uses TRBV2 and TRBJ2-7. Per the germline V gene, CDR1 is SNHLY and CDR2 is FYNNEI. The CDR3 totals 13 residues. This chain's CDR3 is CASRPGDSYEQYF.

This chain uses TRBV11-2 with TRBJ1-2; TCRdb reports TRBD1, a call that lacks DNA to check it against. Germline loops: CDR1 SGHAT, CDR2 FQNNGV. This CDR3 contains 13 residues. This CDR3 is CASSYDRGDGYTF.

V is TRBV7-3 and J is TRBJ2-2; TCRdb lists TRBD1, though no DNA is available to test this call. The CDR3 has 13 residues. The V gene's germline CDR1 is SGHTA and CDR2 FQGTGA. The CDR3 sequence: CASSSTGAGELFF.

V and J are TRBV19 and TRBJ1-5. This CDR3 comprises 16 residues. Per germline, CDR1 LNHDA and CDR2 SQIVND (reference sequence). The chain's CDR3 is CASSIFSTYSNQPQHF.

CDR3 in amino acids: CASSQLDSAGANVLTF. The chain recombines TRBV5-1 with TRBJ2-6. This CDR3 spans 16 amino acids. Germline CDR1 is SGHRS and CDR2 is YFSETQ.

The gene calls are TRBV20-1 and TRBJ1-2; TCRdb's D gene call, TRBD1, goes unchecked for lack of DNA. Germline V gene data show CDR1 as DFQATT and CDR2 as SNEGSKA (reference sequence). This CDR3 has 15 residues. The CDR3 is CSAIRDRSLSDGYTF.

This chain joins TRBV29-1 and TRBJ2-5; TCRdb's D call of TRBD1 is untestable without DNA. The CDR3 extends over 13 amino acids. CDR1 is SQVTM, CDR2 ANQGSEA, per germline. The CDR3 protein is CSANPMGLETQYF.

CDR3 amino acids: CASSRIDSGGTYNEQFF. The chain joins TRBV6-1 to TRBJ2-1; TCRdb's D gene call, TRBD2, goes unchecked for lack of DNA. The CDR3 consists of 17 residues. CDR1 and CDR2 from the germline V gene are MNHNS and SASEGT.

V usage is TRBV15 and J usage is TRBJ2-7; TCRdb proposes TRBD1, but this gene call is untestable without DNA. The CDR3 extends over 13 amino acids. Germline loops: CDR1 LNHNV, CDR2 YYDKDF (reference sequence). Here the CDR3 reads CATSTPGIHEQYF.

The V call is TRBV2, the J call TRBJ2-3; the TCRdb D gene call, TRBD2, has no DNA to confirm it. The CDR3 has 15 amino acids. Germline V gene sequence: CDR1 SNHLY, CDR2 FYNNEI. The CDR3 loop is CASSDGLAATDTQYF.

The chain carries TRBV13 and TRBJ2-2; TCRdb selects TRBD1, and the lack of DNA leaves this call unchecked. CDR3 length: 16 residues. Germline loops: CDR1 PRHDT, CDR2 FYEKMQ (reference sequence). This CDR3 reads CASSLEGRVNTGELFF.

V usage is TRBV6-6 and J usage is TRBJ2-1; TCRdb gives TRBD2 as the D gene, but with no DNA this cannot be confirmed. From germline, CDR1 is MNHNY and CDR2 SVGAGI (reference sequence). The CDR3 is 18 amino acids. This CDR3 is CASSYPRISGRAYNEQFF.

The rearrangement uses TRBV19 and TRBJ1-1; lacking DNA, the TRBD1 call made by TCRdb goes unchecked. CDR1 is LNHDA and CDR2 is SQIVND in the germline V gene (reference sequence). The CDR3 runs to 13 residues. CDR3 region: CASSGTVNTEAFF.

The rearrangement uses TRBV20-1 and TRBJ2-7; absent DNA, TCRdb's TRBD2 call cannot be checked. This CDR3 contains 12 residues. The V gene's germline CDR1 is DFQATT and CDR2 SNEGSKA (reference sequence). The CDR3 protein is CSASRDSWEQYF.

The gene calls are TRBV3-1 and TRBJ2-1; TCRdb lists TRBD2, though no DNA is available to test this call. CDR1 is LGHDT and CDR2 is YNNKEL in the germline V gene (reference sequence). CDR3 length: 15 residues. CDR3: CASSRISGRDNEQFF.

Here the CDR3 reads CASNLQRNTEAFF. The V call is TRBV7-2, the J call TRBJ1-1. CDR3 length: 13 residues. The V gene's germline CDR1 is SGHTA and CDR2 FQGNSA.

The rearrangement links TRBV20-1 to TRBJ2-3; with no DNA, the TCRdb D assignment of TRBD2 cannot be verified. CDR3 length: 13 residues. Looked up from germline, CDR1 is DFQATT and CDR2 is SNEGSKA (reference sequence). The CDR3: CSAQTRKPDTQYF.

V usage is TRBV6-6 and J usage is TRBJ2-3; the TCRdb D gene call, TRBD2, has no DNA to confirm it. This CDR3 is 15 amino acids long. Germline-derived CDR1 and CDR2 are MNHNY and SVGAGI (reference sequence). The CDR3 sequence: CASSSSRDLSDTQYF.

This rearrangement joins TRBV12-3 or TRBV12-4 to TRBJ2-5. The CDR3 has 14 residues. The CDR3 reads CASSLFGQRETQYF.

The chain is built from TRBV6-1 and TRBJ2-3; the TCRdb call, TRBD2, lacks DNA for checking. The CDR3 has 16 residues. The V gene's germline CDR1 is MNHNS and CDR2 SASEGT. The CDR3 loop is CATASGLAGWADTQYF.

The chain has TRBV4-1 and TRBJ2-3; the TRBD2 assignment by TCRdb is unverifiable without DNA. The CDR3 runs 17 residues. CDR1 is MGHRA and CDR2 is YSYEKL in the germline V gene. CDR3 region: CASSQPTGLGGTDTQYF.

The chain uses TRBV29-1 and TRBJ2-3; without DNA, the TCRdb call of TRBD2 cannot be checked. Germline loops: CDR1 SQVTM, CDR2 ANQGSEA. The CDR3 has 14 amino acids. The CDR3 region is CSISSGTSTDTQYF.

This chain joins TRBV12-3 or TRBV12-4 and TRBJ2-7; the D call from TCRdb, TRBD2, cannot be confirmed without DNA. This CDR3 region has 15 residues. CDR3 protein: CASSFRLAGVSEQYF.

CDR3 loop: CSALPGSSPYEQYF. This chain connects TRBV20-1 to TRBJ2-7; TCRdb picks TRBD2, but there is no DNA to check that call. The CDR3 consists of 14 residues. From germline, CDR1 is DFQATT and CDR2 SNEGSKA (reference sequence).

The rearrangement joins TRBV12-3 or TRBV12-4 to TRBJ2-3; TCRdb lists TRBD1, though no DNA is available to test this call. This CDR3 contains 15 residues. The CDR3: CASSSFRGTTDTQYF.

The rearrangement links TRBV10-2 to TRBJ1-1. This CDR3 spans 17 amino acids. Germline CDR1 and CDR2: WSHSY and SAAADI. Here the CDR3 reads CASSEGWVVTDRTEAFF.

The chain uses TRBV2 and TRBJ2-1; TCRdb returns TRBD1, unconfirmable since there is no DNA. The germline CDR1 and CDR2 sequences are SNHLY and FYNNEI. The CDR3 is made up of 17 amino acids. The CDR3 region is CASSPGTWGNAYNEQFF.

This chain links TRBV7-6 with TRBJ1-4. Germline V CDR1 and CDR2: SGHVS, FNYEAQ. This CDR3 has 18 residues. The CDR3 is CASSVWDGRLATNEKLFF. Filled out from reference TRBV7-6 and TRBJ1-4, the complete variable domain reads GAGVSQSPRYKVTKRGQDVALRCDPISGHVSLYWYRQALGQGPEFLTYFNYEAQQDKSGLPNDRFSAERPEGSISTLTIQRTEQRDSAMYRCASSVWDGRLATNEKLFFGSGTQLSVL.